This T cell receptor (beta chain) emerged from a study of regulatory T cells in long-lasting Graves disease. The TCR beta library used iRepertoire HTBI primers with Arm-PCR amplification of CDR3. MiXCR was run by TCRdb on the multiplex PCR reads, yielding one entry per CDR3 protein. The repertoire holds about 530,000 distinct CDR3 sequences, about 16% seen once, with 20% to 25% in the top ten. The CDR3 has 15 residues. Trimming stripped 2 bases from V and 3 bases from J, with 13 bases between. CDR1 and CDR2 from the germline V gene are MNHEY and SMNVEV (reference sequence). Noted time point: newly diagnosed GD, antithyroid drugs for less than 3 months. RNA extracted from PBMCs served as the sequencing template. Ten or more counts support this clonotype. These data were likewise used in another study, on T cells in Graves' hyperthyroidism and ophthalmopathy. That study adds: Model-based prediction identified ophthalmopathy a median around 6.5 months prior to its onset.

The V call is TRBV27, the J call TRBJ1-1; D may be TRBD1 (6 bases). The origin of this receptor is a woman aged 35 to 59 with Graves disease. Sequencing was performed on peripheral blood mononuclear cells (PBMCs), taken at new diagnosis, from a patient treated with antithyroid drugs. The CDR3 protein is CASSLGKGVDTEAFF. The CDR3 DNA sequence: TGTGCCAGCAGTTTAGGGAAGGGGGTGGACACTGAAGCTTTCTTT.